This T cell receptor (beta chain) was sequenced for a study of shared clonotypes between healthy human individuals. General study results and limits: Despite large depth, sorted-subset datasets appeared incompletely sequenced.

This CDR3 has 14 residues. V lost 5 bases and J 8 bases, leaving 18 bases between the germline ends. Germline V gives CDR1 MNHEY, CDR2 SMNVEV (reference sequence). Assay: immunoSEQ multiplex PCR; the TCRdb copy retains only in-frame clones and omits some. The table has 550,000 to 750,000 clones, about 91% seen once. Terminally differentiated effector memory CD45RA+ cells were left out of the naive CD8 fraction, which was CD45RO-negative and positively selected for CCR7. As regards this clone: The antigen remains undetermined.

This receptor was identified in a man aged 30-40 years in good health. The rearrangement joins TRBV27 to TRBJ1-2; possible D gene TRBD1, 6 bases. Sequencing was performed on naive CD8+ T cells sorted from blood. CDR3: CASSPRGALNGYTF. The CDR3 region has the DNA TGTGCCAGCAGTCCGAGGGGGGCCCTAAACGGCTACACCTTC.